This T cell receptor beta chain was recorded in a study of cytomegalovirus exposure and HLA in healthy donors. Study findings and constraints: Subsequent analysis showed first-cohort TCR clusters tending to co-occur in 95 to 150 validation repertoires. In vitro testing confirmed three CMV-associated chains as specific for CMV antigens.

Assay: immunoSEQ multiplex PCR; the TCRdb copy retains only in-frame clones and omits some. The sample lists roughly 67,000 clones, 91% occurring once. The donors formed part of the approximately 130-subject validation cohort, distinct from the roughly 630-subject first cohort. In this sample, this clone turned up a few times. Its antigen remains unknown. V lost 1 base, J lost 1 base, and 10 bases lay in between. Per germline, CDR1 SGHAT and CDR2 FQNNGV. The CDR3 runs to 15 residues. V and J are TRBV11-2 and TRBJ1-1, with unresolved D. The source of this sequence is a man younger than 35 in good health and CMV-seronegative. What was sequenced was PBMCs. The CDR3 reads CASSLVWAGNTEAFF. As DNA, the CDR3 is TGTGCCAGCAGCTTAGTCTGGGCGGGGAACACTGAAGCTTTCTTT. Filled out from reference TRBV11-2 and TRBJ1-1, the complete variable domain reads EAGVAQSPRYKIIEKRQSVAFWCNPISGHATLYWYQQILGQGPKLLIQFQNNGVVDDSQLPKDRFSAERLKGVDSTLKIQPAKLEDSAVYLCASSLVWAGNTEAFFGQGTRLTVV.